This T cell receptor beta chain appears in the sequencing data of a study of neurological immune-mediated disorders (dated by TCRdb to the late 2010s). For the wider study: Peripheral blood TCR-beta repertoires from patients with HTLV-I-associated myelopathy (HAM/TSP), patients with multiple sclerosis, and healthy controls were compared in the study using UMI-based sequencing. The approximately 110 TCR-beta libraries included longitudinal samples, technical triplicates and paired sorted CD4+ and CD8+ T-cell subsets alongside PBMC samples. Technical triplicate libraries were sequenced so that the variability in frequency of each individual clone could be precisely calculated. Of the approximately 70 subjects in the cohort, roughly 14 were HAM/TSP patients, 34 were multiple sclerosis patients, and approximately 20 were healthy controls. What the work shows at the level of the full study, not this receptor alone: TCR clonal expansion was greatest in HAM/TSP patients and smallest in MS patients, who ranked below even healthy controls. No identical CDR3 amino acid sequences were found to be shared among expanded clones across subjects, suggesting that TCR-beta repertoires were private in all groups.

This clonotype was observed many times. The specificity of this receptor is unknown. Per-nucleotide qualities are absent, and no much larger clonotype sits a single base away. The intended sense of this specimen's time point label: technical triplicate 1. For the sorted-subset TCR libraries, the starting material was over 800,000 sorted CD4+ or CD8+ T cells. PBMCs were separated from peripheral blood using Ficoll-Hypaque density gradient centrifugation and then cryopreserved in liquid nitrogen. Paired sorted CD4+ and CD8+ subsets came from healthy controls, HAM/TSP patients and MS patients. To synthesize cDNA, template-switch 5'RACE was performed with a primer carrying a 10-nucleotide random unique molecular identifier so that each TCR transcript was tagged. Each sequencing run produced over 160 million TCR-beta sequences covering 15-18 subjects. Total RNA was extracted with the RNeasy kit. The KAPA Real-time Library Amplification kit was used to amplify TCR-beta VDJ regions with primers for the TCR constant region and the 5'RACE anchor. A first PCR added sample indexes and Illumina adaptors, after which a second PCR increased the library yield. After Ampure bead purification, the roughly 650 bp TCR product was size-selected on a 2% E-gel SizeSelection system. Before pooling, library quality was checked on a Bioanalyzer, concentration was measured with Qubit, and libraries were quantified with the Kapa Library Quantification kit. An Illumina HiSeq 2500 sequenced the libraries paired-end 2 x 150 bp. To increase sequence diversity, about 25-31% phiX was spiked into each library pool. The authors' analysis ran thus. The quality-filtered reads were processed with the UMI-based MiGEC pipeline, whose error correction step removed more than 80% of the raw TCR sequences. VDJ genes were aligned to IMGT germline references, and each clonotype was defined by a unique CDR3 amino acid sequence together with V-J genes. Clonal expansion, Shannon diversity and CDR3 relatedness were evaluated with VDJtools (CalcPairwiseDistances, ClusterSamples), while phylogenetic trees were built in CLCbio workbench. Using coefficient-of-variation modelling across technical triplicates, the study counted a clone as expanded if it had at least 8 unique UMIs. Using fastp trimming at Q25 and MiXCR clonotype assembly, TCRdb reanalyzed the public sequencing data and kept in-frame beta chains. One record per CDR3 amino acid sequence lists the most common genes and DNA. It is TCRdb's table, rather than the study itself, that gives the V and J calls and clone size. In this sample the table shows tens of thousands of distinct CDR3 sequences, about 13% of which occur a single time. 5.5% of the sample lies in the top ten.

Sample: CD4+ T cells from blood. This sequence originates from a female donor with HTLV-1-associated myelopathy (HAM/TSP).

The CDR3 here reads CASSPQGGNQPQHF. The nucleotide sequence is given as TGTGCCAGCAGCCCCCAGGGTGGCAATCAGCCCCAGCATTTT. Rearrangement joined TRBV7-9 to TRBJ1-5; 5 matching bases give a weak D call of TRBD1. From the cysteine up to the phenylalanine, the CDR3 has a length of 14 residues. Here the CDR3 DNA is all that survives: 42 bases in frame from base 1. The trim is 5 bases for V and 2 bases for J, with a gap of 10 bases between the germline ends. The CDR1 and CDR2 encoded by the germline V gene (reference sequence) are SEHNR and FQNEAQ.